Given below is one TCR beta chain in context. Its antigen is as yet unknown. This specimen belongs to a study of T cell responses to AZD1222 COVID-19 vaccine. Study-level results: Dominant CD4 TCR responses targeted spike regions 160-218 and 743-854. Reportedly, close to half of spike-specific TCRs are directed against unmutated variant regions. There were mostly white British donors and more females than males, and clonal diversity was possibly underestimated.

CDR1 and CDR2 (germline): MNHEY, SMNVEV (reference sequence). V trimming: 4 bases; J trimming: 0 bases; junction bases outside the gene matches: 9. CDR3 length: 17 residues. The protocol was immunoSEQ multiplex PCR, while the TCRdb copy is restricted to in-frame clones and leaves out a portion. This table holds more than 95,000 clones, about nine tenths found once. J is TRBJ1-5 and V is TRBV27; 7 nucleotides align to TRBD1. The source of this sequence is an adult in good health. This specimen was peripheral blood, taken on day 0 of AZD1222 vaccination. This CDR3 reads CASSSRGMGNSNQPQHF. For the CDR3, the DNA is TGTGCCAGCAGTTCCAGGGGGATGGGGAATAGCAATCAGCCCCAGCATTTT.